Shown below are 14 T cell receptor beta chains from a single sample sequenced in a study of shared clonotypes between healthy human individuals. Assay used: immunoSEQ multiplex PCR; TCRdb lists only in-frame clones, some missing. The table shows about 480,000 clones, with 75% to 85% occurring only once. Material for sequencing was PBMCs. The receptor source for this set is a woman in her thirties or forties in good health. Some clones in this sample may be carry-over from other donors' samples.

The chain carries TRBV5-5 and TRBJ1-1, with 8 bases that match TRBD1. Germline V gene sequence: CDR1 SGHKS, CDR2 YYEKEE (reference sequence). The CDR3 is 15 amino acids. V shed 2 bases and J 1 base; nucleotides not matched to a gene: 4. CDR3 in amino acids: CASSFDRGGNTEAFF. In nucleotides, the CDR3 is TGTGCCAGCAGCTTTGACAGGGGAGGGAACACTGAAGCTTTCTTT.

This chain joins TRBV30 and TRBJ1-6; tentatively, D is TRBD1 (6 bases). Germline V gives CDR1 GTSNPN, CDR2 SVGIG (reference sequence). The CDR3 runs 17 residues. V was clipped by 7 bases and J by 0 bases, with 19 bases between them. CDR3 DNA: TGTGCCTCCCCCGGGGGGGGCTTGAGCTCCTATAATTCACCCCTCCACTTT. It specifies CASPGGGLSSYNSPLHF.

A remark on this clone: This likely stems from a read error, as it lies one base from a far larger clone. The rearrangement uses TRBV7-9 and TRBJ2-7, with a weak D call TRBD1 (6 bases). V shed 4 bases and J shed 5 bases, with 18 bases lying between them. The CDR3 length is 15 residues. Germline V gives CDR1 SEHNR, CDR2 FQNEAQ (reference sequence). This CDR3 is CASSSPLVGADEQYF. CDR3 in DNA: TGTGCCAGCAGCTCTCCATTGGTGGGGGCAGACGAGCAGTACTTC.

This rearrangement joins TRBV5-8 to TRBJ2-5; 8 bases are a match to TRBD1. J was trimmed by 4 bases and V by 2 bases; bases with no gene match: 1. CDR3 size: 13 residues. The germline V gene has CDR1 SGHTS and CDR2 YDEGEE. CDR3 nucleotide sequence: TGTGCCAGCAGCTTAGGACAGGGAGAGACCCAGTACTTC. This encodes CASSLGQGETQYF.

CDR3 bases: TGTGCCTGGAGTGGAACTAGCGGGCGGTTGTACGAGCAGTACTTC. As protein: CAWSGTSGRLYEQYF. This chain connects TRBV30 to TRBJ2-7, with TRBD2 identical over 9 bases. The CDR3 totals 15 residues. Looked up from germline, CDR1 is GTSNPN and CDR2 is SVGIG (reference sequence). V shed 1 base, J shed 4 bases, and the junction held 8 bases outside the gene matches.

This chain joins TRBV7-7 and TRBJ2-5; 15 positions match TRBD2. Germline CDR1 and CDR2: SSHAT and FNYEAQ (reference sequence). The CDR3 consists of 18 residues. V lost 5 bases and J lost 2; bases outside the gene matches: 9. The CDR3 loop is CASSPRAGLAGGQETQYF. CDR3 coding DNA: TGTGCCAGCAGCCCCCGGGCCGGACTAGCGGGAGGGCAAGAGACCCAGTACTTC.

This chain links TRBV30 with TRBJ2-3; TRBD1 is a possible D gene (5 bases). Germline lookup yields CDR1 GTSNPN and CDR2 SVGIG (reference sequence). Trimming removed 4 bases from V and 3 bases from J, with 17 bases in between. This CDR3 contains 15 residues. CDR3: CAWTKGARVTDTQYF. CDR3 nucleotide sequence: TGTGCCTGGACAAAAGGGGCAAGGGTGACAGATACGCAGTATTTT. The full variable domain, rest sourced from reference TRBV30 and TRBJ2-3, is SQTIHQWPATLVQPVGSPLSLECTVEGTSNPNLYWYRQAAGRGLQLLFYSVGIGQISSEVPQNLSASRPQDRQFILSSKKLLLSDSGFYLCAWTKGARVTDTQYFGPGTRLTVL.

This chain joins TRBV9 and TRBJ2-3; 8 bases line up with TRBD2. The trim removed 0 bases at V and 2 bases at J, leaving 5 bases unmatched. Germline V gene lookup returns CDR1 SGDLS and CDR2 YYNGEE. The CDR3 is 16 residues long. DNA of the CDR3: TGTGCCAGCAGCGTAGGAGAGCGGGAGTACACAGATACGCAGTATTTT. Translation: CASSVGEREYTDTQYF.

Only a few counts were recorded for this clone. V gene TRBV25-1 combines with J gene TRBJ2-5, with D perhaps TRBD1 (5 bases). Germline CDR1 reads MGHDK; CDR2 reads SYGVNS. V dropped 3 bases and J dropped 5 bases, with 7 bases sitting between them. The CDR3 spans 12 residues. The CDR3 region is CASSDPGETQYF. CDR3 sequence (DNA): TGTGCCAGCAGTGACCCAGGGGAGACCCAGTACTTC.

A single count supports this clone. This chain links TRBV5-1 with TRBJ2-7; no clear D. Germline V gene lookup returns CDR1 SGHRS and CDR2 YFSETQ. Trimming shortened V by 1 base and J by 3 bases, and 8 bases separated the two germline ends. This CDR3 contains 13 residues. The CDR3 protein is CASSLLGSYEQYF. The DNA of the CDR3 is TGCGCCAGCAGCTTGTTAGGAAGCTACGAGCAGTACTTC.

This sequence joins TRBV6-9 and TRBJ2-7; 8 nucleotides line up with TRBD2. CDR1 and CDR2 from the germline V gene are MNHGY and SVAAGI. Unmatched junction bases numbered 14, after V lost 7 bases and J lost 3 bases. CDR3 length: 16 residues. CDR3 bases: TGTGCCAGCACCTCACCTAAAGAGCGGGAGATCTACGAGCAGTACTTC. It codes for CASTSPKEREIYEQYF.

The chain links TRBV27 to TRBJ2-5; 8 bases agree with TRBD2. The germline V gene encodes CDR1 MNHEY and CDR2 SMNVEV (reference sequence). The CDR3 runs to 16 residues. V gave up 3 bases and J gave up 1 base; unmatched junction bases: 7. The CDR3 sequence is CASSFMTTSGQETQYF. The CDR3 nucleotides read TGTGCCAGCAGTTTTATGACTACTAGCGGCCAAGAGACCCAGTACTTC.

The chain links TRBV28 to TRBJ2-1, with 7 bases that match TRBD1. This CDR3 has 16 residues. The V and J ends lost 4 bases and 4 bases, in that order; junction bases with no gene match: 10. CDR1 and CDR2 from the germline V gene are MDHEN and SYDVKM. The CDR3 here is CASSSPSGQLYNEQFF. CDR3 DNA: TGTGCCAGCAGTTCCCCCTCGGGACAGTTGTACAATGAGCAGTTCTTC.

J is TRBJ1-4 and V is TRBV15; D is possibly TRBD1 (5 bases). This CDR3 spans 15 amino acids. Looked up from germline, CDR1 is LNHNV and CDR2 is YYDKDF (reference sequence). The V end lost 5 bases, the J end lost 7 bases, and 17 bases lay between the germline ends. The CDR3 nucleotides are TGTGCCACCAGCCCTATCCGGGACCTAGGTGAAAAACTGTTTTTT. This codes for CATSPIRDLGEKLFF.